This TCR beta chain is drawn from a study of Tregs in tolerant kidney transplant recipients. In the study overall: The nonmyeloablative bone marrow transplants came from related graft donors, with transient mixed chimerism.

Germline values: CDR1 SGHDT, CDR2 YYEEEE. The CDR3 length is 17 residues. V lost 4 bases, J lost 8 bases, and 16 bases stayed unmatched. Some clones are missing from TCRdb's copy, which holds only in-frame ones; the method was immunoSEQ multiplex PCR. Among roughly 66,000 clones listed, over 85% were seen once. The TCR comes from a human donor who received a combined kidney and bone marrow transplant. The sequencing used CD8+ T cells from blood, collected before the transplant. This chain links TRBV5-6 with TRBJ1-4; 8 positions agree with TRBD1. The CDR3 loop is CASSPKSHGTGLEKLFF. The DNA for the CDR3 is TGTGCCAGCAGCCCGAAAAGCCACGGGACAGGTCTGGAAAAACTGTTTTTT.